These 28 T cell receptor beta chains were sequenced from one sample in a study of blood T cell repertoires in COVID-19. Some clones are missing from TCRdb's copy, which holds only in-frame ones; the method was immunoSEQ multiplex PCR. Of roughly 250,000 clones listed, around 82% are singletons. The sequencing sample was made of peripheral blood. The origin of the receptors is a woman older than 75 with active or convalescent COVID-19.

The rearrangement links TRBV4-1 to TRBJ1-5, with 9 bases that match TRBD1. CDR3 length: 16 residues. Unmatched junction bases numbered 7, after V lost 1 base and J lost 6 bases. Germline CDR1 and CDR2: MGHRA and YSYEKL. The CDR3 DNA reads as TGCGCCAGCAGCCAAGCTGAACAGGGGGCAGGTCAGCCCCAGCATTTT. It encodes CASSQAEQGAGQPQHF.

V usage is TRBV9 and J usage is TRBJ1-1; no firm D call. CDR3 length equals 13 residues. The V end was cut by 2 bases, the J end by 1 base, with 6 bases between. The germline gives CDR1 SGDLS, CDR2 YYNGEE. DNA of the CDR3: TGTGCCAGCAGCGTTTATAAGAACACTGAAGCTTTCTTT. As protein: CASSVYKNTEAFF.

The chain couples TRBV5-1 to TRBJ1-5, with TRBD1 as a possible D gene (6 bases). This CDR3 has 15 residues. The V and J ends lost 1 base and 7 bases respectively, with 15 bases between them. From germline, CDR1 is SGHRS and CDR2 YFSETQ. CDR3 sequence reads: CASSLNGDISQPQHF. As DNA, the CDR3 is TGCGCCAGCAGCTTGAATGGGGACATCAGCCAGCCCCAGCATTTT. The full variable domain, completed using reference TRBV5-1 and TRBJ1-5, is KAGVTQTPRYLIKTRGQQVTLSCSPISGHRSVSWYQQTPGQGLQFLFEYFSETQRNKGNFPGRFSGRQFSNSRSEMNVSTLELGDSALYLCASSLNGDISQPQHFGDGTRLSIL.

This clone was seen a single time. The chain uses TRBV4-2 and TRBJ2-5, with D hard to call. The CDR3 is 14 residues long. CDR1 is LGHNA, CDR2 YNFKEQ, per germline. Trimming cost V 1 base and J 2 bases, with 8 bases left between them. The CDR3 region is CASSQVPGQETQYF. The CDR3 DNA is TGTGCCAGCAGCCAAGTCCCCGGTCAAGAGACCCAGTACTTC.

This rearrangement joins TRBV7-2 to TRBJ1-5, with D perhaps TRBD1 (5 bases). Germline V gives CDR1 SGHTA, CDR2 FQGNSA. V was shortened by 0 bases and J by 4 bases, with 13 bases between the two germline ends. The CDR3 runs 16 residues. This CDR3 is CASSLAQGMGNQPQHF. The CDR3 bases are TGTGCCAGCAGCTTAGCCCAGGGAATGGGGAATCAGCCCCAGCATTTT.

The chain is built from TRBV2 and TRBJ1-3; D remains unclear. The CDR3 is 16 amino acids. Germline CDR1 is SNHLY and CDR2 is FYNNEI. V was shortened by 4 bases and J by 2 bases, with 15 bases between the two germline ends. In DNA, the CDR3 is TGTGCCAGCAGTGCCGGGGTGGGGAATGCTGGAAACACCATATATTTT. Its translation: CASSAGVGNAGNTIYF.

This clone was detected once. The J gene is TRBJ1-2, the V gene TRBV15, with 11 bases matching TRBD1. The germline CDR1 and CDR2 sequences are LNHNV and YYDKDF (reference sequence). V shed 8 bases, J shed 1 base, and the junction held 6 bases outside the gene matches. CDR3 length equals 15 residues. The CDR3 coding sequence is TGTGCCACCTTCGGACAGGGGGCTAGTAACTATGGCTACACCTTC. Its protein is CATFGQGASNYGYTF. Drawing the rest from reference TRBV15 and TRBJ1-2, the complete variable domain is DAMVIQNPRYQVTQFGKPVTLSCSQTLNHNVMYWYQQKSSQAPKLLFHYYDKDFNNEADTPDNFQSRRPNTSFCFLDIRSPGLGDTAMYLCATFGQGASNYGYTFGSGTRLTVV.

DNA of the CDR3: TGTGCCAGCAGTCCGCAGGTTTACGAGCAGTACTTC. Translating it yields CASSPQVYEQYF. The rearrangement links TRBV28 to TRBJ2-7; D remains ambiguous. Germline V gene sequence: CDR1 MDHEN, CDR2 SYDVKM. The CDR3 spans 12 residues. Trimming removed 5 bases at V and 4 bases at J, with 9 bases between. Together with reference TRBV28 and TRBJ2-7, the CDR3 gives the full variable domain: DVKVTQSSRYLVKRTGEKVFLECVQDMDHENMFWYRQDPGLGLRLIYFSYDVKMKEKGDIPEGYSVSREKKERFSLILESASTNQTSMYLCASSPQVYEQYFGPGTRLTVT.

This chain links TRBV24-1 with TRBJ2-1; TRBD2 agrees at 7 bases. CDR1 KGHDR and CDR2 SFDVKD come from the germline V gene. The CDR3 contains 13 residues. Trimming cost V 5 bases and J 9 bases; bases outside gene matches: 6. The CDR3 nucleotides read TGTGCCACCAGTGTGGGGGGGTTTTTTGAGCAGTTCTTC. This gives the protein CATSVGGFFEQFF.

The CDR3, as DNA: TGCGCCAGCAGCCAAACGCGACAGGGTACTGGACAAGAGACCCAGTACTTC. Translating gives CASSQTRQGTGQETQYF. V gene TRBV4-1 combines with J gene TRBJ2-5, with TRBD1 matching over 7 bases. Trimming at V came to 2 bases and at J to 2 bases, leaving 11 bases not matched to a gene. This CDR3 comprises 17 residues. Germline V lookup: CDR1 MGHRA, CDR2 YSYEKL.

With respect to this clone: The sample holds other DNA sequences that translate to the same CDR3. The rearrangement joins TRBV28 to TRBJ1-5; 9 bases map to TRBD1. The CDR3 runs 16 residues. The trim removed 2 bases at V and 6 bases at J, leaving 8 bases unmatched. Germline V gene data show CDR1 as MDHEN and CDR2 as SYDVKM. CDR3 loop: CASSLPDRGPGQPQHF. The CDR3 nucleotides are TGTGCCAGCAGTTTACCGGACAGGGGACCGGGTCAGCCCCAGCATTTT.

The rearrangement joins TRBV5-1 to TRBJ2-2; D is possibly TRBD2 (5 bases). V was shortened by 0 bases and J by 7 bases, with 10 bases between the two germline ends. The CDR3 runs 14 residues. Germline-derived CDR1 and CDR2 are SGHRS and YFSETQ. CDR3: CASSLAVAGGELFF. The CDR3 nucleotides read TGCGCCAGCAGCTTGGCCGTGGCGGGCGGGGAGCTGTTTTTT.

In its sample, this clone was seen a few times. The V and J genes are TRBV2 and TRBJ2-7, with 8 positions matching TRBD1. The junction had 7 bases not matched to a gene; V was cut back by 6 bases and J by 0 bases. There are 15 residues in the CDR3. The germline V gene has CDR1 SNHLY and CDR2 FYNNEI. DNA of the CDR3: TGTGCCAGCAGAGATCCAGGGGGCGCCTCCTACGAGCAGTACTTC. As protein: CASRDPGGASYEQYF.

V gene TRBV3-1 (or the pseudogene TRBV3-2) combines with J gene TRBJ1-2, with D unclear. Germline CDR1 is LGHDT and CDR2 is YNNKEL (reference sequence). The V gene lost 0 bases and the J gene lost 4 bases, with 15 bases spanning the gap. CDR3 length equals 16 residues. The CDR3 loop reads CASSQDVGSVSYGYTF. The CDR3 DNA reads as TGTGCCAGCAGCCAAGATGTAGGCAGCGTAAGCTATGGCTACACCTTC.

This clone has only a few counts. The rearrangement joins TRBV28 to TRBJ1-2, with D possibly TRBD1 on 6 matching bases. The CDR3 totals 14 residues. Between the trimmed V and J ends, which lost 2 bases and 3 bases, there was a span of 10 bases. Germline V gene lookup returns CDR1 MDHEN and CDR2 SYDVKM. CDR3 bases: TGTGCCAGCAGTTTAATACAGGGTTACTATGGCTACACCTTC. Translation gives CASSLIQGYYGYTF.

The chain recombines TRBV7-2 with TRBJ2-5; 9 nucleotides agree with TRBD1. Germline lookup yields CDR1 SGHTA and CDR2 FQGNSA. Trimming removed 8 bases from V and 7 bases from J; junction bases left unmatched: 11. The CDR3 is 14 amino acids. This chain's CDR3 is CASADRTGVGTQYF. In DNA, the CDR3 is TGTGCCAGCGCCGACCGGACAGGGGTTGGGACCCAGTACTTC.

The chain joins TRBV5-1 to TRBJ1-1; 8 bases are shared with TRBD1. Per the germline V gene, CDR1 is SGHRS and CDR2 is YFSETQ. V dropped 4 bases and J dropped 0; count of bases not matched to a gene: 5. CDR3 length: 15 residues. The CDR3: CASSIQGDMNTEAFF. CDR3 nucleotides: TGCGCCAGCAGCATACAGGGGGACATGAACACTGAAGCTTTCTTT.

The genes are TRBV2 and TRBJ1-4; tentatively, D is TRBD1 (5 bases). V gave up 1 base and J gave up 4 bases, with 7 bases separating them. CDR3 length: 14 amino acids. Germline V CDR1 and CDR2: SNHLY, FYNNEI. The chain's CDR3 is CASSEGQHNEKLFF. The CDR3 DNA sequence: TGTGCCAGCAGTGAAGGACAGCATAATGAAAAACTGTTTTTT.

The CDR3 DNA reads TGTGCCAGCAGCCACGGACAGGGTGGGGCTTTCTTT. Translating gives CASSHGQGGAFF. The chain links TRBV28 to TRBJ1-1; 8 nucleotides line up with TRBD1. V was clipped by 6 bases and J by 11 bases; unmatched bases: 8. CDR1 MDHEN and CDR2 SYDVKM come from the germline V gene. The CDR3 runs 12 residues. Full variable domain (outside the CDR3, taken from reference TRBV28 and TRBJ1-1): DVKVTQSSRYLVKRTGEKVFLECVQDMDHENMFWYRQDPGLGLRLIYFSYDVKMKEKGDIPEGYSVSREKKERFSLILESASTNQTSMYLCASSHGQGGAFFGQGTRLTVV.

This clone appeared a few times. The V call is TRBV5-4, the J call TRBJ2-7; 8 bases are shared with TRBD1. V shed 3 bases, J shed 3 bases, and the junction held 5 bases outside the gene matches. The CDR3 spans 14 residues. Germline lookup yields CDR1 SGHNT and CDR2 YYREEE (reference sequence). The CDR3 protein is CASSSGQAIYEQYF. As DNA, the CDR3 is TGTGCCAGCAGCTCGGGACAGGCGATCTACGAGCAGTACTTC.

The rearrangement joins TRBV18 to TRBJ1-6; possible D gene TRBD1, 5 bases. This CDR3 contains 15 residues. From germline, CDR1 is KGHSH and CDR2 LQKENI. V lost 2 bases and J 6 bases, leaving 11 bases between the germline ends. Here the CDR3 DNA reads TGTGCCAGCTCACCAACCGGGGGTTTTAATTCACCCCTCCACTTT. Translated: CASSPTGGFNSPLHF.

The chain is built from TRBV3-1 (or the pseudogene TRBV3-2) and TRBJ2-7, with 11 bases identical to TRBD2. Germline trimming cut 4 bases from V and 4 bases from J; bases unmatched to any gene: 9. CDR3 length: 16 amino acids. Germline loops: CDR1 LGHDT, CDR2 YNNKEL (reference sequence). Here the CDR3 reads CASSLSSGGQLYEQYF. CDR3 in DNA: TGTGCCAGCAGCCTATCTAGCGGGGGGCAACTATACGAGCAGTACTTC.

V gene TRBV5-1 combines with J gene TRBJ2-1; 11 bases line up with TRBD2. V lost 7 bases, J lost 6 bases, and 9 bases stayed unmatched. The CDR3 has 15 residues. Germline CDR1 is SGHRS and CDR2 is YFSETQ. The CDR3 nucleotides are TGCGCCAGCCAGGAGGTAGCGGGGGGGCCCAATGAGCAGTTCTTC. Residues: CASQEVAGGPNEQFF.

This clone has more than one count but fewer than ten. The gene calls are TRBV4-2 and TRBJ1-3; no reliable D call. The CDR3 covers 17 residues. Germline V gene data show CDR1 as LGHNA and CDR2 as YNFKEQ. With 0 bases removed from V and 0 bases from J, the gap between germline ends came to 12 bases. The CDR3 loop reads CASSQDRTPLSGNTIYF. The CDR3 DNA is TGTGCCAGCAGCCAAGATAGGACTCCTCTCTCTGGAAACACCATATATTTT.

V usage is TRBV12-3 or TRBV12-4 and J usage is TRBJ1-2; D remains ambiguous. The length of the CDR3 is 13 residues. V lost 7 bases, J lost 5 bases, and 14 bases lay in between. Here the CDR3 DNA reads TGTGCCAGCACCTTCCTGGACTTTTATGGCTACACCTTC. This sequence encodes CASTFLDFYGYTF.

The rearrangement uses TRBV12-3 or TRBV12-4 and TRBJ2-7, with no clear D. V dropped 6 bases and J dropped 0 bases, with 6 bases sitting between them. This CDR3 is built from 12 residues. CDR3 in DNA: TGTGCCAGCAGATCAATCTCCTACGAGCAGTACTTC. This gives the protein CASRSISYEQYF.

This chain joins TRBV27 and TRBJ1-5; TRBD1 matches at 9 bases. Germline V gene data show CDR1 as MNHEY and CDR2 as SMNVEV (reference sequence). There are 16 residues in the CDR3. V was pared by 1 base and J by 6 bases, with 7 bases of the junction left unmatched. The CDR3: CASSLLGTGLIQPQHF. CDR3 coding DNA: TGTGCCAGCAGTTTATTGGGGACAGGGTTGATTCAGCCCCAGCATTTT.

A few counts support this clone. V usage is TRBV28 and J usage is TRBJ2-1; 8 nucleotides agree with TRBD2. The germline V gene encodes CDR1 MDHEN and CDR2 SYDVKM. The CDR3 loop spans 15 amino acids. V trimming: 5 bases; J trimming: 5 bases; junction bases outside the gene matches: 8. CDR3 sequence (DNA): TGTGCCAGCAGTCCGAGACTAGCGACGCACAATGAGCAGTTCTTC. Translating gives CASSPRLATHNEQFF.